This TCR beta chain derives from a study of CD4 T cells in relation to SARS-CoV-2 and coronaviruses. Germline-derived CDR1 and CDR2 are LNHDA and SQIVND (reference sequence). The CDR3 totals 14 residues. The V segment lost 1 base and the J segment 5 bases; nucleotides outside the gene matches: 4. TCRdb's copy holds only in-frame clones and misses some; the assay was immunoSEQ multiplex PCR. The sample has about 36,000 clones, around 83% seen once. In this sample, this clone turned up a few times. Its antigen is not identified. This TCR was recovered from an adult with COVID-19. Sequenced sample: naive CD4+ T cells from PBMCs, cultured in vitro. Subset: naive CD4+ T cells isolated by negative enrichment. The J gene is TRBJ2-7, the V gene TRBV19, with 8 bases fitting TRBD1. CDR3 residues: CASSIVPGGDEQYF. CDR3 nucleotides: TGTGCCAGTAGTATAGTTCCAGGGGGCGACGAGCAGTACTTC.